The 30 T cell receptor beta chains listed next were all sequenced from one sample in a study of control samples from healthy donors and cancer patients. The assay was immunoSEQ multiplex PCR, and TCRdb's table has in-frame clones only and misses some. Among 100,000 to 150,000 clones listed, roughly 90% were seen once. The sequenced sample was blood. These receptors all come from a middle-aged man in good health.

The chain recombines TRBV3-1 (or the pseudogene TRBV3-2) with TRBJ2-7; the D gene is possibly TRBD1 (5 bases). Trimming cost V 1 base and J 2 bases, with 12 bases left between them. CDR3 length: 15 residues. Germline assignment: CDR1 LGHDT and CDR2 YNNKEL (reference sequence). The CDR3 DNA follows: TGTGCCAGCAGCCAAGCATCAGGGTCCCCCTACGAGCAGTACTTC. It specifies CASSQASGSPYEQYF.

The J gene is TRBJ2-3, the V gene TRBV2; TRBD2 matches 15 bases. Germline trimming cut 3 bases from V and 3 bases from J; bases unmatched to any gene: 4. CDR1 is SNHLY, CDR2 FYNNEI, per germline. CDR3 size: 17 residues. The CDR3 protein is CASSDGLAGGRTDTQYF. CDR3 nucleotide sequence: TGTGCCAGCAGTGATGGACTAGCGGGGGGGCGGACAGATACGCAGTATTTT.

The chain links TRBV13 to TRBJ1-2; D is uncertain. Germline V gene lookup returns CDR1 PRHDT and CDR2 FYEKMQ (reference sequence). CDR3 size: 11 residues. The V end was cut by 4 bases, the J end by 8 bases, with 8 bases between. The CDR3 is CASSSAMGYTF. CDR3 sequence (DNA): TGTGCCAGCAGCTCCGCGATGGGCTACACCTTC.

CDR3 protein: CASGDSSSGNTIYF. The DNA of the CDR3 is TGTGCCAGTGGGGACTCATCCTCTGGAAACACCATATATTTT. V is TRBV19 and J is TRBJ1-3; maybe TRBD1 (5 bases). The CDR3 covers 14 residues. Germline CDR1 and CDR2: LNHDA and SQIVND (reference sequence). The V end was cut by 8 bases, the J end by 0 bases, with 11 bases between.

The rearrangement joins TRBV5-1 to TRBJ2-5, with a tentative D call TRBD2 (6 bases). Germline V gene lookup returns CDR1 SGHRS and CDR2 YFSETQ. The CDR3 runs to 13 residues. V shed 2 bases and J shed 9 bases, with 14 bases lying between them. CDR3 sequence reads: CASSFGGSMAQYF. The CDR3 bases are TGCGCCAGCAGCTTCGGAGGGTCTATGGCCCAGTACTTC.

This chain joins TRBV9 and TRBJ2-1; a weak D match, TRBD1 (6 bases). CDR3 length: 16 residues. Germline V lookup: CDR1 SGDLS, CDR2 YYNGEE. V was shortened by 0 bases and J by 0 bases, with 10 bases between the two germline ends. As DNA, the CDR3 is TGTGCCAGCAGCGTAGGCCAGGGGATCTCCTACAATGAGCAGTTCTTC. Protein product: CASSVGQGISYNEQFF.

V usage is TRBV6-5 and J usage is TRBJ1-5; no definite D call. This CDR3 spans 15 amino acids. CDR1 and CDR2 from the germline V gene are MNHEY and SVGAGI. V was cut by 3 bases and J by 0 bases, with 9 bases left in between. The CDR3 here is CASSYSTISNQPQHF. CDR3 in DNA: TGTGCCAGCAGTTATAGCACTATTAGCAATCAGCCCCAGCATTTT.

In DNA form, the CDR3 reads TGTGCCAGCAGTCTAGGCTGGGGACAAGAGACCCAGTACTTC. Translation: CASSLGWGQETQYF. This sequence joins TRBV7-2 and TRBJ2-5; the D is unclear. V was shortened by 6 bases and J by 2 bases, with 13 bases between the two germline ends. CDR1 is SGHTA, CDR2 FQGNSA, per germline. The CDR3 is made up of 14 amino acids.

The chain carries TRBV28 and TRBJ2-5, with D possibly TRBD2 on 5 matching bases. The CDR3 length is 13 residues. Germline V lookup: CDR1 MDHEN, CDR2 SYDVKM. V lost 2 bases to trimming and J lost 5 bases, with 9 bases between them. Written as DNA, the CDR3 is TGTGCCAGCAGTTTAGAGGGTTGGGAGACCCAGTACTTC. Protein product: CASSLEGWETQYF.

V gene TRBV11-2 combines with J gene TRBJ1-1; a weak D match, TRBD1 (5 bases). Germline V gene data show CDR1 as SGHAT and CDR2 as FQNNGV. Deletions cut 5 bases from V and 5 bases from J, with 18 bases between. This CDR3 has 15 amino acids. CDR3 loop: CASSRRDQGGTEAFF. The CDR3 DNA reads TGTGCCAGCAGCCGAAGGGACCAGGGAGGTACTGAAGCTTTCTTT.

The chain has TRBV2 and TRBJ2-3, with 9 bases identical to TRBD2. CDR1 SNHLY and CDR2 FYNNEI come from the germline V gene. With 8 bases clipped from V and 2 bases from J, the junction kept 5 bases outside the gene matches. This CDR3 is built from 14 residues. The CDR3 region has the DNA TGTGCCAGCGGGCGGGGGGGTGACACAGATACGCAGTATTTT. It specifies CASGRGGDTDTQYF. Using reference TRBV2 and TRBJ2-3 for the parts outside the CDR3, the full variable domain is EPEVTQTPSHQVTQMGQEVILRCVPISNHLYFYWYRQILGQKVEFLVSFYNNEISEKSEIFDDQFSVERPDGSNFTLKIRSTKLEDSAMYFCASGRGGDTDTQYFGPGTRLTVL.

This chain joins TRBV7-9 and TRBJ2-5; 9 bases agree with TRBD2. CDR3 length equals 17 residues. V was clipped by 5 bases and J by 5 bases; unmatched bases: 15. The germline gives CDR1 SEHNR, CDR2 FQNEAQ (reference sequence). CDR3 sequence (DNA): TGTGCCAGCAGCGCAATGCTCCTAGCGGGGACCGGGGAGACCCAGTACTTC. Protein sequence: CASSAMLLAGTGETQYF.

The CDR3 bases are TGTGCCAGCAGGCCGGGACAGTCTACCTACGAGCAGTACTTC. Amino acids: CASRPGQSTYEQYF. The rearrangement joins TRBV2 to TRBJ2-7, with TRBD1 identical over 7 bases. CDR3 length: 14 residues. The germline CDR1 and CDR2 sequences are SNHLY and FYNNEI. V lost 6 bases and J lost 2; bases outside the gene matches: 7.

This clone was seen once. CDR3 DNA: TGCGCCAGCAGCTCACTGGGCACTAACTATGGCTACACCTTC. Residues: CASSSLGTNYGYTF. The rearrangement joins TRBV5-1 to TRBJ1-2; D is uncertain. Germline V gene lookup returns CDR1 SGHRS and CDR2 YFSETQ. The V gene lost 3 bases and the J gene lost 0 bases, with 9 bases spanning the gap. The CDR3 spans 14 residues. The full variable domain, completed using reference TRBV5-1 and TRBJ1-2, is KAGVTQTPRYLIKTRGQQVTLSCSPISGHRSVSWYQQTPGQGLQFLFEYFSETQRNKGNFPGRFSGRQFSNSRSEMNVSTLELGDSALYLCASSSLGTNYGYTFGSGTRLTVV.

J is TRBJ2-7 and V is TRBV7-9; 7 nucleotides align to TRBD2. The CDR3 totals 16 residues. Per the germline V gene, CDR1 is SEHNR and CDR2 is FQNEAQ (reference sequence). V lost 6 bases and J lost 0; bases outside the gene matches: 11. This CDR3 is CASSPSPGTTSYEQYF. The CDR3, as DNA: TGTGCCAGCAGTCCTTCTCCCGGGACTACCTCCTACGAGCAGTACTTC.

Comment on this clone: The same CDR3 can be traced to other DNA sequences in this sample. This chain joins TRBV6-1 and TRBJ1-5; D may be TRBD1 (5 bases). CDR1 and CDR2 (germline): MNHNS, SASEGT. V lost 3 bases to trimming and J lost 1 base, with 10 bases between them. The CDR3 extends over 15 amino acids. The CDR3 here is CASSEVWGSNQPQHF. CDR3 bases: TGTGCCAGCAGTGAGGTCTGGGGGAGCAATCAGCCCCAGCATTTT.

The V and J genes are TRBV19 and TRBJ2-1, with TRBD2 matching over 8 bases. CDR3 length: 15 amino acids. Losses at the gene ends were 7 bases for V and 8 bases for J; bases not matched to a gene: 13. Per the germline V gene, CDR1 is LNHDA and CDR2 is SQIVND (reference sequence). Here the CDR3 DNA reads TGTGCCAGTACCTCTACCGCGGGGGGTCTCTATGAGCAGTTCTTC. Translated: CASTSTAGGLYEQFF.

The chain has TRBV27 and TRBJ2-3, with D maybe TRBD1 (5 bases). CDR3 length equals 14 residues. Trimming took 2 bases from V and 0 from J, leaving 6 bases between them. The germline V gene has CDR1 MNHEY and CDR2 SMNVEV (reference sequence). CDR3 in DNA: TGTGCCAGCAGTTTAGGGGCAAGCACAGATACGCAGTATTTT. As protein: CASSLGASTDTQYF.

This chain links TRBV18 with TRBJ2-5, with D possibly TRBD1 on 6 matching bases. CDR3 length: 13 residues. With 5 bases removed from V and 5 bases from J, the gap between germline ends came to 12 bases. From germline, CDR1 is KGHSH and CDR2 LQKENI. CDR3 amino acids: CASSVGGAETQYF. Here the CDR3 DNA reads TGTGCCAGCTCAGTAGGGGGAGCGGAGACCCAGTACTTC.

The chain combines TRBV3-1 (or the pseudogene TRBV3-2) with TRBJ1-4; D is unresolved. Germline CDR1 is LGHDT and CDR2 is YNNKEL (reference sequence). The CDR3 is 15 residues long. The V end lost 1 base, the J end lost 5 bases, and 11 bases lay between the germline ends. The DNA of the CDR3 is TGTGCCAGCAGCCAAGGTGGCTCTGGGAATGAAAAACTGTTTTTT. This translates into CASSQGGSGNEKLFF.

This chain connects TRBV7-9 to TRBJ2-5; TRBD2 matches 14 bases. Trimming removed 3 bases from V and 0 bases from J; junction bases left unmatched: 6. This CDR3 has 18 amino acids. Germline CDR1 is SEHNR and CDR2 is FQNEAQ (reference sequence). In nucleotides, the CDR3 is TGTGCCAGCAGCTTGGGACTAGCGGGGGCCACGTACCAAGAGACCCAGTACTTC. Protein sequence: CASSLGLAGATYQETQYF.

Only one count was recorded for this clone. This chain connects TRBV6-1 to TRBJ1-6, with 7 bases aligning to TRBD1. CDR3 length equals 16 residues. With V trimmed by 0 bases and J by 3 bases, 2 bases remained unmatched. The germline CDR1 and CDR2 sequences are MNHNS and SASEGT. The CDR3 nucleotides are TGTGCCAGCAGTGAAGCAGGGGGCGTCTATAATTCACCCCTCCACTTT. This codes for CASSEAGGVYNSPLHF.

This rearrangement joins TRBV5-1 to TRBJ2-3; perhaps TRBD2 as D (5 bases). V was trimmed by 3 bases and J by 3 bases, leaving 14 bases between them. The CDR3 contains 15 residues. Germline lookup yields CDR1 SGHRS and CDR2 YFSETQ. CDR3 DNA: TGCGCCAGCAGCTCAGGCTCGGGGAAGACAGATACGCAGTATTTT. Its translation is CASSSGSGKTDTQYF.

The V and J genes are TRBV19 and TRBJ2-2; D gene uncertain. V was cut by 5 bases and J by 6 bases, with 22 bases left in between. The CDR3 contains 17 residues. Germline V gene data show CDR1 as LNHDA and CDR2 as SQIVND (reference sequence). CDR3: CASSPMIGEMWAGELFF. The DNA for the CDR3 is TGTGCCAGTAGTCCTATGATTGGGGAAATGTGGGCCGGGGAGCTGTTTTTT.

The gene calls are TRBV12-3 or TRBV12-4 and TRBJ2-3; weak D call: TRBD1 (6 bases). The germline V and J ends were trimmed by 6 bases and 1 base, with 8 bases remaining between them. The CDR3 is 13 amino acids. This chain's CDR3 is CASRPGGTDTQYF. For the CDR3, the DNA is TGTGCCAGCAGGCCAGGGGGCACAGATACGCAGTATTTT.

This rearrangement joins TRBV2 to TRBJ1-2, with D hard to call. V gave up 8 bases and J gave up 4 bases, with 11 bases separating them. This CDR3 region has 12 residues. The germline V gene has CDR1 SNHLY and CDR2 FYNNEI. The CDR3 here is CASAKGPYGYTF. CDR3 in DNA: TGTGCCAGCGCTAAAGGTCCCTATGGCTACACCTTC.

The chain uses TRBV10-3 and TRBJ2-3; 7 positions match TRBD1. The CDR3 contains 13 residues. Germline V gives CDR1 ENHRY, CDR2 SYGVKD. The V gene end was trimmed by 6 bases and the J gene end by 2 bases; junction bases not matched to a gene: 2. The CDR3 region has the DNA TGTGCCATCAGGGGGACAGACACAGATACGCAGTATTTT. Its translation is CAIRGTDTDTQYF.

This clone was observed a single time. The V call is TRBV4-2, the J call TRBJ2-1; D may be TRBD2 (5 bases). Germline CDR1 LGHNA, CDR2 YNFKEQ. Trimming removed 0 bases from V and 3 bases from J, with 12 bases in between. The CDR3 extends over 16 amino acids. The CDR3 sequence is CASSQDSSGFYNEQFF. Here the CDR3 DNA reads TGTGCCAGCAGCCAAGATTCCAGCGGATTCTACAATGAGCAGTTCTTC.

V gene TRBV3-1 (or the pseudogene TRBV3-2) combines with J gene TRBJ1-1; D ambiguous. Trimming removed 0 bases from V and 6 bases from J, with 11 bases in between. Germline CDR1 and CDR2: LGHDT and YNNKEL (reference sequence). The CDR3 runs to 14 residues. DNA for the CDR3: TGTGCCAGCAGCCAAGATTTCTACCGGGCTGAAGCTTTCTTT. Protein sequence: CASSQDFYRAEAFF.

The chain employs TRBV6-5 and TRBJ1-1, with D perhaps TRBD1 (5 bases). This CDR3 is 15 amino acids long. Trimming took off 6 bases at V and 3 bases at J, with 17 bases between the two ends. Germline-derived CDR1 and CDR2 are MNHEY and SVGAGI. CDR3 protein: CASRGPWGGDTEAFF. In DNA, the CDR3 is TGTGCCAGCAGGGGACCATGGGGGGGAGACACTGAAGCTTTCTTT.